The 23 T cell receptor beta chains reported below all come from one sample, sequenced in a study of CD8 T cells in ankylosing spondylitis. Via MiXCR, TCRdb re-called the 5' RACE reads, giving one row per CDR3 protein. The sample lists about 150,000 distinct CDR3 sequences; under 45% were seen once. Sequenced material: synovial fluid, either unsorted or a sorted T cell fraction (not recorded which). All receptors come from a male donor with ankylosing spondylitis.

The chain links TRBV29-1 to TRBJ2-7, with D perhaps matching TRBD1 (6 bases). V lost 2 bases to trimming and J lost 4 bases, with 12 bases between them. CDR3 size: 13 residues. Germline V gene sequence: CDR1 SQVTM, CDR2 ANQGSEA. CDR3 in amino acids: CSVESGTPYEQYF. The CDR3 DNA reads TGCAGCGTTGAATCCGGGACACCTTACGAGCAGTACTTC.

The V call is TRBV4-2, the J call TRBJ2-7; TRBD2 matches 9 bases. The CDR3 sequence is 17 residues long. Germline CDR1 is LGHNA and CDR2 is YNFKEQ. The J segment lost 3 bases and the V segment lost 0 bases, leaving 9 bases of the junction unmatched. The CDR3 is CASSQEGPSGAHYEQYF. CDR3 coding DNA: TGTGCCAGCAGCCAAGAGGGGCCTAGCGGGGCCCACTACGAGCAGTACTTC.

This clonotype was seen once. This chain joins TRBV7-2 and TRBJ2-3; the D gene is possibly TRBD1 (6 bases). V gave up 7 bases and J gave up 1 base, with 15 bases separating them. Germline V gives CDR1 SGHTA, CDR2 FQGNSA. The CDR3 is 15 residues long. The CDR3 DNA sequence: TGTGCCAGCAACCCTGGACAGAGCCGCACAGATACGCAGTATTTT. Translated, it gives CASNPGQSRTDTQYF. The full variable domain, rest sourced from reference TRBV7-2 and TRBJ2-3, is GAGVSQSPSNKVTEKGKDVELRCDPISGHTALYWYRQSLGQGLEFLIYFQGNSAPDKSGLPSDRFSAERTGGSVSTLTIQRTQQEDSAVYLCASNPGQSRTDTQYFGPGTRLTVL.

This clonotype was detected many times. The chain joins TRBV28 to TRBJ1-2; D remains ambiguous. CDR1 MDHEN and CDR2 SYDVKM come from the germline V gene. The germline V and J ends were trimmed by 6 bases and 4 bases, with 18 bases remaining between them. The CDR3 length is 15 residues. CDR3 nucleotide sequence: TGTGCCAGCAGCCCTGACGAACGTCCCCTCTATGGCTACACCTTC. As protein: CASSPDERPLYGYTF.

The genes are TRBV21-1 and TRBJ2-1; the D call of TRBD2 is as the table states it, not checked on the DNA. TRBV21-1 is a known pseudogene. This CDR3 contains 17 residues. The DNA for the CDR3 is TGTGCCAGCAGCACCAGACTAGCGCCCCGCTTTTACAATGAGCAGTTCTTC. It encodes CASSTRLAPRFYNEQFF.

This clonotype was seen a single time. The chain is built from TRBV12-3 or TRBV12-4 and TRBJ2-7; no clear D. This CDR3 comprises 17 residues. V shed 0 bases and J shed 3 bases, with 18 bases lying between them. CDR3 in DNA: TGTGCCAGCAGTTTAGCGTTAGAGTACGGATCCCACTACGAGCAGTACTTC. It specifies CASSLALEYGSHYEQYF.

The rearrangement joins TRBV20-1 to TRBJ2-1; the match to TRBD2 covers 10 bases. V lost 6 bases, J lost 2 bases, and 7 bases stayed unmatched. The germline V gene has CDR1 DFQATT and CDR2 SNEGSKA (reference sequence). CDR3 length: 15 residues. The CDR3 DNA follows: TGCAGTGCCCCGACTGGGACTAGCGCCTACAATGAGCAGTTCTTC. Translation: CSAPTGTSAYNEQFF.

The rearrangement links TRBV6-2 or TRBV6-3 to TRBJ2-7; TRBD1 agrees at 10 bases. After removal of 0 bases from V and 5 bases from J, the junction contained 7 bases not matched to a gene. The CDR3 has 16 amino acids. Germline CDR1 is MNHEY and CDR2 is SVGEGT. CDR3: CASSYSPGQGTHEQYF. CDR3 nucleotides: TGTGCCAGCAGTTACTCACCGGGACAGGGGACCCACGAGCAGTACTTC.

In this sample, this clonotype turned up a few times. The chain is built from TRBV29-1 and TRBJ2-1; 9 bases line up with TRBD1. This CDR3 is built from 19 residues. The J segment lost 2 bases and the V segment lost 6 bases, leaving 20 bases of the junction unmatched. The V gene's germline CDR1 is SQVTM and CDR2 ANQGSEA. The CDR3 nucleotides read TGCAGCGTGGGGGGACAGGGCCCCAATACTTTACCAGCCTACAATGAGCAGTTCTTC. It is translated as CSVGGQGPNTLPAYNEQFF.

The chain recombines TRBV10-3 with TRBJ1-1; 7 positions match TRBD1. Trimming took 6 bases from V and 4 from J; bases not matched to a gene: 8. There are 14 residues in the CDR3. Per germline, CDR1 ENHRY and CDR2 SYGVKD. Here the CDR3 DNA reads TGTGCCATCAGACCCAGGGGGTCTATCACTGAAGCTTTCTTT. It translates to CAIRPRGSITEAFF.

The rearrangement joins TRBV4-1 to TRBJ1-3; D uncertain. The length of the CDR3 is 16 residues. Germline V gene data show CDR1 as MGHRA and CDR2 as YSYEKL. V was pared by 0 bases and J by 0 bases, with 9 bases between. As DNA, the CDR3 is TGCGCCAGCAGCCAAGATAGTTACAGCTCTGGAAACACCATATATTTT. This gives the protein CASSQDSYSSGNTIYF.

This clonotype was observed a handful of times. The chain links TRBV28 to TRBJ1-5; possibly TRBD1 for D (6 bases). The CDR3 runs 15 residues. Trimming shortened V by 7 bases and J by 4 bases, and 17 bases separated the two germline ends. Germline V gives CDR1 MDHEN, CDR2 SYDVKM. CDR3 in amino acids: CASTLTEGGNQPQHF. The CDR3 DNA is TGTGCCAGCACCCTCACTGAAGGGGGGAATCAGCCCCAGCATTTT.

The chain couples TRBV5-1 to TRBJ1-3, with D maybe TRBD1 (5 bases). Germline V gives CDR1 SGHRS, CDR2 YFSETQ. V lost 2 bases and J lost 4, with 10 bases in between. CDR3 length equals 14 residues. The CDR3 DNA is TGCGCCAGCAGCTTTCGGGGCTTCGGAAACACCATATATTTT. It specifies CASSFRGFGNTIYF. The whole variable domain, remainder taken from reference TRBV5-1 and TRBJ1-3, is KAGVTQTPRYLIKTRGQQVTLSCSPISGHRSVSWYQQTPGQGLQFLFEYFSETQRNKGNFPGRFSGRQFSNSRSEMNVSTLELGDSALYLCASSFRGFGNTIYFGEGSWLTVV.

The V call is TRBV12-3 or TRBV12-4, the J call TRBJ1-2; D is ambiguous. V was pared by 3 bases and J by 4 bases, with 15 bases between. CDR3 length: 15 residues. CDR3 bases: TGTGCCAGCAGTTTTTATCCGGACTCATCCTATGGCTACACCTTC. Translation: CASSFYPDSSYGYTF.

The CDR3 here is CATSDPGGSGNHNEQFF. Written as DNA, the CDR3 is TGTGCCACCAGTGATCCCGGGGGGAGCGGGAACCACAATGAGCAGTTCTTC. J is TRBJ2-1 and V is TRBV24-1; 7 nucleotides match TRBD2. The CDR3 is made up of 17 amino acids. Germline V gives CDR1 KGHDR, CDR2 SFDVKD. V lost 3 bases and J lost 5; bases outside the gene matches: 12.

The chain couples TRBV28 to TRBJ1-4, with 10 bases lining up with TRBD1. V lost 2 bases and J lost 4; bases outside the gene matches: 7. There are 17 residues in the CDR3. Germline values: CDR1 MDHEN, CDR2 SYDVKM. For the CDR3, the DNA is TGTGCCAGCAGTTTACCCGGGACAGGGGTCGGTAATGAAAAACTGTTTTTT. It specifies CASSLPGTGVGNEKLFF.

In this sample, this clonotype turned up a few times. This chain links TRBV4-3 with TRBJ2-1; D not certain. The V and J ends lost 0 bases and 6 bases respectively, with 15 bases between them. This CDR3 has 16 amino acids. Germline values: CDR1 LGHNA, CDR2 YSLEER. The CDR3 here is CASSQELHFSSNEQFF. In DNA, the CDR3 is TGCGCCAGCAGCCAAGAATTGCATTTCTCGTCCAATGAGCAGTTCTTC.

The chain is built from TRBV11-2 and TRBJ2-1; D gene unclear. The CDR3 has 15 amino acids. Germline V gene data show CDR1 as SGHAT and CDR2 as FQNNGV. Trimming took 3 bases from V and 4 from J, leaving 13 bases between them. The CDR3 is CASSLARNAYNEQFF. The CDR3 region has the DNA TGTGCCAGCAGCTTGGCGAGGAACGCTTACAATGAGCAGTTCTTC. The full variable domain, its missing parts supplied by reference TRBV11-2 and TRBJ2-1, is EAGVAQSPRYKIIEKRQSVAFWCNPISGHATLYWYQQILGQGPKLLIQFQNNGVVDDSQLPKDRFSAERLKGVDSTLKIQPAKLEDSAVYLCASSLARNAYNEQFFGPGTRLTVL.

There are a few counts of this clonotype. The gene calls are TRBV12-3 or TRBV12-4 and TRBJ1-2, with a weak D call TRBD1 (5 bases). V dropped 1 base and J dropped 4 bases, with 16 bases sitting between them. The CDR3 is 16 amino acids. The CDR3 coding sequence is TGTGCCAGCAGTTTAGGGCGAGGGGCTAGAGGCTATGGCTACACCTTC. Amino acids: CASSLGRGARGYGYTF.

V usage is TRBV6-2 or TRBV6-3 and J usage is TRBJ2-1; no clear D gene. The ends were cut back, 3 bases at V and 0 bases at J, with 15 bases in the middle. This CDR3 is built from 17 residues. CDR1 is MNHEY, CDR2 SVGEGT, per germline. CDR3 residues: CASSYIFWASSYNEQFF. For the CDR3, the DNA is TGTGCCAGCAGTTATATTTTTTGGGCCAGCTCCTACAATGAGCAGTTCTTC.

The CDR3 sequence is CSATGKILGEQYF. CDR3 sequence (DNA): TGCAGTGCTACCGGGAAGATACTGGGGGAGCAGTACTTC. The chain joins TRBV20-1 to TRBJ2-7, with a weak D call TRBD2 (5 bases). Trimming removed 4 bases at V and 7 bases at J, with 17 bases between. This CDR3 comprises 13 residues. Germline CDR1 is DFQATT and CDR2 is SNEGSKA (reference sequence).

The V call is TRBV27, the J call TRBJ1-2, with a weak D call TRBD1 (6 bases). The V end was cut by 1 base, the J end by 4 bases, with 13 bases between. The CDR3 has 15 residues. The germline V gene encodes CDR1 MNHEY and CDR2 SMNVEV (reference sequence). CDR3 region: CASSLWAGDPYGYTF. CDR3 bases: TGTGCCAGCAGTTTATGGGCAGGGGATCCCTATGGCTACACCTTC.

The chain employs TRBV7-9 and TRBJ1-4; weak D call: TRBD1 (6 bases). This CDR3 comprises 16 residues. Trimming cost V 5 bases and J 0 bases, with 13 bases left between them. Germline CDR1 is SEHNR and CDR2 is FQNEAQ (reference sequence). CDR3 coding DNA: TGTGCCAGCAGCCCGGACAGCCGTGCAACTAATGAAAAACTGTTTTTT. Its protein product is CASSPDSRATNEKLFF.